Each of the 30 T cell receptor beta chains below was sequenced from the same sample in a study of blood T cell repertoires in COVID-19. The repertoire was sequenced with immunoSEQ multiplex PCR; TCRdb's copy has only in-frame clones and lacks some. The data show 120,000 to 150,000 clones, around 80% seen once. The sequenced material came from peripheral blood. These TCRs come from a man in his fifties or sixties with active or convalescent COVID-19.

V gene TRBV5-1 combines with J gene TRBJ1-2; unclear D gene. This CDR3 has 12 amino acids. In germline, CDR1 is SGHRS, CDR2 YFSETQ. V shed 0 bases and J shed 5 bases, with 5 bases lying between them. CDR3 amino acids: CASSLGPYGYTF. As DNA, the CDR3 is TGCGCCAGCAGCTTGGGGCCATATGGCTACACCTTC.

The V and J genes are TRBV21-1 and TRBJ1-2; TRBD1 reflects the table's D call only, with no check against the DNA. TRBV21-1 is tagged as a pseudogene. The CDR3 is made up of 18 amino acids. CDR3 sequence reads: CASSHTPFGGDSYYGYTF. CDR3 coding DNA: TGTGCCAGCAGCCACACTCCCTTCGGCGGAGACAGCTACTATGGCTACACCTTC.

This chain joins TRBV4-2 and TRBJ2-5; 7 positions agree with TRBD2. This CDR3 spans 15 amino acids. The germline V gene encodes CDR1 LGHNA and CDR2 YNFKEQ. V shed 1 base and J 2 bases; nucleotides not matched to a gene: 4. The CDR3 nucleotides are TGTGCCAGCAGCCAAGCGGGAGGTGGACAAGAGACCCAGTACTTC. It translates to CASSQAGGGQETQYF.

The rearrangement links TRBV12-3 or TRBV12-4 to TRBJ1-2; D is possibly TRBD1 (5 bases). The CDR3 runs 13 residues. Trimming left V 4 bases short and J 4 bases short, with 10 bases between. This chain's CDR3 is CASSYQGTYGYTF. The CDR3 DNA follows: TGTGCCAGCAGTTATCAGGGTACCTATGGCTACACCTTC.

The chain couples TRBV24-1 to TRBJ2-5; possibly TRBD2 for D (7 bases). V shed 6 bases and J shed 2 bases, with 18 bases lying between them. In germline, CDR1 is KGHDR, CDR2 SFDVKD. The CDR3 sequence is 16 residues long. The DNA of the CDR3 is TGTGCCACCAGTAGGGGGAGGGGCGGTGATCAAGAGACCCAGTACTTC. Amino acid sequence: CATSRGRGGDQETQYF.

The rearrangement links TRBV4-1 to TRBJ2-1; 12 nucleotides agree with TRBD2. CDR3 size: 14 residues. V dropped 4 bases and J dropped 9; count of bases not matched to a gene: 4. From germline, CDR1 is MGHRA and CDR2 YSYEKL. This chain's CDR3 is CASSPSGRAGEQFF. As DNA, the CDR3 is TGCGCCAGCAGCCCTAGCGGGAGGGCCGGTGAGCAGTTCTTC.

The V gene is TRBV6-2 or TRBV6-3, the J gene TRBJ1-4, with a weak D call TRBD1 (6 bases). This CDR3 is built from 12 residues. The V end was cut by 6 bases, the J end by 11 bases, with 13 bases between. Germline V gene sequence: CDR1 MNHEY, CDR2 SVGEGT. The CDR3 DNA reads TGTGCCAGCAGCGACAGGTCCCTCAAACTGTTTTTT. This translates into CASSDRSLKLFF.

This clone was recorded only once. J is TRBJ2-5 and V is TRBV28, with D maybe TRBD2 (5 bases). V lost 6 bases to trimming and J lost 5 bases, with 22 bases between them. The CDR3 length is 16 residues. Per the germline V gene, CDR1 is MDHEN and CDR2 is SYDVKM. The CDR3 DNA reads TGTGCCAGCAGGGGTCCGGATCCCGGGGAGTTCGAGACCCAGTACTTC. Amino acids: CASRGPDPGEFETQYF. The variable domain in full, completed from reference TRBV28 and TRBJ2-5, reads DVKVTQSSRYLVKRTGEKVFLECVQDMDHENMFWYRQDPGLGLRLIYFSYDVKMKEKGDIPEGYSVSREKKERFSLILESASTNQTSMYLCASRGPDPGEFETQYFGPGTRLLVL.

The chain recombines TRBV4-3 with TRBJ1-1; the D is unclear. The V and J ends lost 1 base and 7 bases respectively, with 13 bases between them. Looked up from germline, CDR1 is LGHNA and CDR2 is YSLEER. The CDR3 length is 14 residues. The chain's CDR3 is CASSQVLGEGEAFF. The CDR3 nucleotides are TGCGCCAGCAGCCAAGTTCTTGGGGAGGGTGAAGCTTTCTTT.

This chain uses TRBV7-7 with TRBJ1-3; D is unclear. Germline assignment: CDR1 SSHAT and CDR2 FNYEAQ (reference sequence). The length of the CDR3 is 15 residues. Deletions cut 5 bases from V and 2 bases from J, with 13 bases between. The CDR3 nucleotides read TGTGCCAGCAGCCGAGGCCACGGGGCTGGAAACACCATATATTTT. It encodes CASSRGHGAGNTIYF.

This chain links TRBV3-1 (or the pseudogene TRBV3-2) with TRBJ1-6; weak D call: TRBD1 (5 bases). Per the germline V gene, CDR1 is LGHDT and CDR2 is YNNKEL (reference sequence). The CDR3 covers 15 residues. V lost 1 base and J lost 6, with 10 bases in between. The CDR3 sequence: CASSQGGGSNSPLHF. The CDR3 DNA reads TGTGCCAGCAGCCAAGGGGGGGGGAGTAATTCACCCCTCCACTTT.

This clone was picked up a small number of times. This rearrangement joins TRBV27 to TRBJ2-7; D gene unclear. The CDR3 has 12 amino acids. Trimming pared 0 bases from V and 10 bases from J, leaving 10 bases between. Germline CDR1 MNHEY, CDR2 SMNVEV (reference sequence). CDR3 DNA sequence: TGTGCCAGCAGTTTATCGGGCACCCGCCAGTACTTC. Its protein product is CASSLSGTRQYF.

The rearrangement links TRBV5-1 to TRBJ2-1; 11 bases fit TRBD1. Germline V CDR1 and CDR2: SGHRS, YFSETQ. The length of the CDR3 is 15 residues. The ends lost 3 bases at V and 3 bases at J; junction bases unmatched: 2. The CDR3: CASSSGTGGYNEQFF. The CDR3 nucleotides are TGCGCCAGCAGCTCCGGGACAGGGGGCTACAATGAGCAGTTCTTC.

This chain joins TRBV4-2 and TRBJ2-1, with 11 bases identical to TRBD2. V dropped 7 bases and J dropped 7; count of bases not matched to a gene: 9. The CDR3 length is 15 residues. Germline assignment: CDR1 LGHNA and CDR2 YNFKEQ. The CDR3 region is CASTVTSGSVNEQFF. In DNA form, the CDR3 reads TGTGCCAGCACCGTAACTAGCGGGAGCGTTAATGAGCAGTTCTTC.

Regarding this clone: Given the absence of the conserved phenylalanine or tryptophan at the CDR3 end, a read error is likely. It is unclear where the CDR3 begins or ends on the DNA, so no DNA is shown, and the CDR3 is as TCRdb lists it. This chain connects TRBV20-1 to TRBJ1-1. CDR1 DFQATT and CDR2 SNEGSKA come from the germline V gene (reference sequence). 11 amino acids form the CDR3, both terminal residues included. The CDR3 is CSARGGERFGV.

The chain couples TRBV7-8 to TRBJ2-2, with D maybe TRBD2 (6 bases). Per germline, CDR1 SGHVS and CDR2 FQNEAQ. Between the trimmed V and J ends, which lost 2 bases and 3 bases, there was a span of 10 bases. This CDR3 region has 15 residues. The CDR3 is CASSLRGGYTGELFF. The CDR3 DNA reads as TGTGCCAGCAGCTTAAGGGGAGGCTACACCGGGGAGCTGTTTTTT.

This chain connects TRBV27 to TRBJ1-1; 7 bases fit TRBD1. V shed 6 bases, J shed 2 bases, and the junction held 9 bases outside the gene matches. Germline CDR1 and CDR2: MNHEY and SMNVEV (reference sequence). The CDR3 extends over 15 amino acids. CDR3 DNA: TGTGCCAGCAGGCCATACAGGGGAGGCAACACTGAAGCTTTCTTT. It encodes CASRPYRGGNTEAFF.

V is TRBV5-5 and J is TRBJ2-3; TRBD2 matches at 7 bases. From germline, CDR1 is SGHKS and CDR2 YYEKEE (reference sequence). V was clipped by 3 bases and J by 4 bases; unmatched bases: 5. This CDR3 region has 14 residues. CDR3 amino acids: CASSWRESPDTQYF. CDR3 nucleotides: TGTGCCAGCAGCTGGCGGGAGTCCCCAGATACGCAGTATTTT. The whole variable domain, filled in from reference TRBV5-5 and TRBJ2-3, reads DAGVTQSPTHLIKTRGQQVTLRCSPISGHKSVSWYQQVLGQGPQFIFQYYEKEERGRGNFPDRFSARQFPNYSSELNVNALLLGDSALYLCASSWRESPDTQYFGPGTRLTVL.

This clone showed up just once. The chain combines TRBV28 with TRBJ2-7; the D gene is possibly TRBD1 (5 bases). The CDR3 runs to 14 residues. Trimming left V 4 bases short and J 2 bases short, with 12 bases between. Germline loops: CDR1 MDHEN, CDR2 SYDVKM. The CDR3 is CASSYAGIPYEQYF. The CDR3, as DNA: TGTGCCAGCAGTTATGCAGGGATCCCCTACGAGCAGTACTTC.

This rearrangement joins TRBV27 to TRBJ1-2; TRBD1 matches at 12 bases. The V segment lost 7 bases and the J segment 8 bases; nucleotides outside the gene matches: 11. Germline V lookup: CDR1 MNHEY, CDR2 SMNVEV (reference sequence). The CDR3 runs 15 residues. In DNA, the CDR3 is TGTGCCAGCACCCCATTTACCGGGACAGGGGGCGGCTACACCTTC. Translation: CASTPFTGTGGGYTF.

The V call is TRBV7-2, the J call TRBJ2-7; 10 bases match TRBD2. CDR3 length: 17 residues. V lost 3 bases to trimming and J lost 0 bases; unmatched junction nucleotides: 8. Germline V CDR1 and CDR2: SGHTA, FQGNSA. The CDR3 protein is CASSFRAGLASSYEQYF. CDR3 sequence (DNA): TGTGCCAGCAGCTTTAGGGCGGGACTAGCGTCCTCCTACGAGCAGTACTTC.

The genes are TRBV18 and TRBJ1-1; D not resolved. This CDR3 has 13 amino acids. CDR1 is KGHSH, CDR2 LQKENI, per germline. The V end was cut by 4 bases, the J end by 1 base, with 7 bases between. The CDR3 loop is CASSLDWNTEAFF. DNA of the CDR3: TGTGCCAGCTCACTGGACTGGAACACTGAAGCTTTCTTT. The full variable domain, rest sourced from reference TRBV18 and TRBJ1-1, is NAGVMQNPRHLVRRRGQEARLRCSPMKGHSHVYWYRQLPEEGLKFMVYLQKENIIDESGMPKERFSAEFPKEGPSILRIQQVVRGDSAAYFCASSLDWNTEAFFGQGTRLTVV.

The CDR3 sequence: CASSSASRQGRDYGYTF. CDR3 DNA sequence: TGTGCCAGCAGTTCCGCAAGCCGACAGGGACGAGACTATGGCTACACCTTC. This chain links TRBV28 with TRBJ1-2, with 7 positions matching TRBD1. Germline CDR1 is MDHEN and CDR2 is SYDVKM. After removal of 4 bases from V and 3 bases from J, the junction contained 14 bases not matched to a gene. The CDR3 is 17 residues long.

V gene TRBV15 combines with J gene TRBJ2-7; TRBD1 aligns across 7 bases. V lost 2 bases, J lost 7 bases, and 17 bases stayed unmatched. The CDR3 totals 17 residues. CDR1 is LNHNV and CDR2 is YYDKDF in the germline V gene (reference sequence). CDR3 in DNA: TGTGCCACCAGCAGACAAATATCCGGGACAGCTATGTCGGAGCAGTACTTC. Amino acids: CATSRQISGTAMSEQYF. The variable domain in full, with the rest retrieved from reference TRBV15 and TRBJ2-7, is DAMVIQNPRYQVTQFGKPVTLSCSQTLNHNVMYWYQQKSSQAPKLLFHYYDKDFNNEADTPDNFQSRRPNTSFCFLDIRSPGLGDTAMYLCATSRQISGTAMSEQYFGPGTRLTVT.

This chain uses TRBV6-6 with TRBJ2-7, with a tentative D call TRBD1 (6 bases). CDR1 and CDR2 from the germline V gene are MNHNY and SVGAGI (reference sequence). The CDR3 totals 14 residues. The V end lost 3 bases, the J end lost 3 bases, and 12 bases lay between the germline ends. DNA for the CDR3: TGTGCCAGCAGTTATTACCAGGGGCTCTACGAGCAGTACTTC. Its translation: CASSYYQGLYEQYF.

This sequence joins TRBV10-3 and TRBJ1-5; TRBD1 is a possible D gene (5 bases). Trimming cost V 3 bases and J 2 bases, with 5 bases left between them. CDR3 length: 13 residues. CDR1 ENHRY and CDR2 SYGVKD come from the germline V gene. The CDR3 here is CAISEQGNQPQHF. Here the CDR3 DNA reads TGTGCCATCAGTGAACAGGGCAATCAGCCCCAGCATTTT.

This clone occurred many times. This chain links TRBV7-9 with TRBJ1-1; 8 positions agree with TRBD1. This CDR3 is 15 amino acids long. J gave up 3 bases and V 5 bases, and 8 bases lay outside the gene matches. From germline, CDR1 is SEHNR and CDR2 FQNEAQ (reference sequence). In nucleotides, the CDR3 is TGTGCCAGCAGCCGTCGGGACAGGCCAGACACTGAAGCTTTCTTT. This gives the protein CASSRRDRPDTEAFF.

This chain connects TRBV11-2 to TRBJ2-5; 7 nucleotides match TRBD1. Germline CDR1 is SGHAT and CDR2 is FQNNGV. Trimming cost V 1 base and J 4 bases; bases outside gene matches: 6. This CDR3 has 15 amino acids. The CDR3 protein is CASSLGAAGGETQYF. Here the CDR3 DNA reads TGTGCCAGCAGCTTAGGCGCAGCAGGGGGAGAGACCCAGTACTTC.

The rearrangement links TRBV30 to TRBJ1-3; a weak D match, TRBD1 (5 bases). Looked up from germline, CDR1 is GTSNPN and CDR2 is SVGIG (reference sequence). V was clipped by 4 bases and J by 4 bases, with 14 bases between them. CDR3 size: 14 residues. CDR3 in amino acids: CAWIWGGSGNTIYF. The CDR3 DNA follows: TGTGCCTGGATCTGGGGGGGGTCGGGAAACACCATATATTTT.

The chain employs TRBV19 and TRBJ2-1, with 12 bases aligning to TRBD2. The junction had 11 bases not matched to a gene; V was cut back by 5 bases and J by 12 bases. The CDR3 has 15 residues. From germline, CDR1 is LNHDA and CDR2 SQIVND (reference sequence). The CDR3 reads CASSSPGLAGRGQFF. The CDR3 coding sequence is TGTGCCAGTAGTTCACCCGGACTAGCGGGGAGGGGGCAGTTCTTC.